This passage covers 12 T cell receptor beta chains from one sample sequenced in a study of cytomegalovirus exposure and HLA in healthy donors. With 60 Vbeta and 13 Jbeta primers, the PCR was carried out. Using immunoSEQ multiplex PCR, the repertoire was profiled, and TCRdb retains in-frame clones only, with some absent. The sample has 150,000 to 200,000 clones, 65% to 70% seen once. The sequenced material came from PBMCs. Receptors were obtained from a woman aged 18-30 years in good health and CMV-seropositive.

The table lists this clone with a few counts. CDR3 loop: CASSEATGGAGANVLTF. The DNA for the CDR3 is TGTGCCAGCAGTGAAGCTACAGGGGGCGCTGGGGCCAACGTCCTGACTTTC. The rearrangement links TRBV6-1 to TRBJ2-6; 9 bases agree with TRBD1. Germline CDR1 MNHNS, CDR2 SASEGT. V lost 0 bases and J lost 2; bases outside the gene matches: 2. The CDR3 spans 17 residues.

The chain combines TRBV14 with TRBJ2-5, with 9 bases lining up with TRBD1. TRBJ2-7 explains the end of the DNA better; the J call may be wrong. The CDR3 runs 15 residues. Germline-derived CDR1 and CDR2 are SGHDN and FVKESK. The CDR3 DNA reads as TGTGCCAGCAGACCCCGGGACAGGGCCCCCTACGAGCAGTACTTC. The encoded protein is CASRPRDRAPYEQYF.

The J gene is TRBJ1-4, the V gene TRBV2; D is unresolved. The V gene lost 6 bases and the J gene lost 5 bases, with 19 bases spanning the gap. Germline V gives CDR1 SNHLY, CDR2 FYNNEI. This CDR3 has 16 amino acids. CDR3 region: CASSPVTRLSNEKLFF. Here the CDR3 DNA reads TGTGCCAGCAGCCCTGTTACCAGGTTATCGAATGAAAAACTGTTTTTT.

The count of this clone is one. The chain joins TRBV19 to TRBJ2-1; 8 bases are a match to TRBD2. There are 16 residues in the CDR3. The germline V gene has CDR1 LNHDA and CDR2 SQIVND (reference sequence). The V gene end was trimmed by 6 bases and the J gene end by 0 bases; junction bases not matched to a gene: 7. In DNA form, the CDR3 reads TGTGCCAGTAGCTATCGGGGGGGCAGCTCCTACAATGAGCAGTTCTTC. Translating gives CASSYRGGSSYNEQFF.

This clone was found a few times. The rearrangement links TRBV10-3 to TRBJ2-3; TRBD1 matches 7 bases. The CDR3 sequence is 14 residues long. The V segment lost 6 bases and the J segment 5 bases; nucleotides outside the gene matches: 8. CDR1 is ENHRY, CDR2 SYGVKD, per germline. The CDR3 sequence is CAIRYGQGEDTQYF. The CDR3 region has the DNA TGTGCCATCAGGTATGGGCAGGGGGAAGATACGCAGTATTTT.

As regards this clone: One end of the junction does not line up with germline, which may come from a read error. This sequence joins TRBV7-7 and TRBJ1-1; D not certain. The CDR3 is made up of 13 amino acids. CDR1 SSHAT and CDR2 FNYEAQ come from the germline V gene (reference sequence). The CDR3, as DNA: TGTGCTAGCAGCTTCACACACGGGTCTGAAGCTTTCTTT. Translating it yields CASSFTHGSEAFF.

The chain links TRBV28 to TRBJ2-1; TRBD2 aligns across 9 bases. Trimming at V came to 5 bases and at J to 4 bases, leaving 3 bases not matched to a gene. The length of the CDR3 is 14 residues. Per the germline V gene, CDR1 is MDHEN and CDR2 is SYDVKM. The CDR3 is CASSRGLAYNEQFF. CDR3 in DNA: TGTGCCAGCAGTAGGGGACTAGCATACAATGAGCAGTTCTTC. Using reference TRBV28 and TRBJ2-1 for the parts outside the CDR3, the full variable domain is DVKVTQSSRYLVKRTGEKVFLECVQDMDHENMFWYRQDPGLGLRLIYFSYDVKMKEKGDIPEGYSVSREKKERFSLILESASTNQTSMYLCASSRGLAYNEQFFGPGTRLTVL.

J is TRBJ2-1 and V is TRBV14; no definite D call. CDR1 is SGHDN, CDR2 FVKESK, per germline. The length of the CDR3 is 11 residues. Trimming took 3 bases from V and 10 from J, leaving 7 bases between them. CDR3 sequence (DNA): TGTGCCAGCAGCCAGAATGGCGAGCAGTTCTTC. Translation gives CASSQNGEQFF. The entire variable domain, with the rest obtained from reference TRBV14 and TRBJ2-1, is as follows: EAGVTQFPSHSVIEKGQTVTLRCDPISGHDNLYWYRRVMGKEIKFLLHFVKESKQDESGMPNNRFLAERTGGTYSTLKVQPAELEDSGVYFCASSQNGEQFFGPGTRLTVL.

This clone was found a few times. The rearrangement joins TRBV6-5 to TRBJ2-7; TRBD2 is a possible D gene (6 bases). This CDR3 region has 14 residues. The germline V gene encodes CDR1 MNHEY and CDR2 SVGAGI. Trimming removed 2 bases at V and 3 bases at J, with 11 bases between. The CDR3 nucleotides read TGTGCCAGCAGTTACGGCGGGACGGGCTACGAGCAGTACTTC. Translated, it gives CASSYGGTGYEQYF.

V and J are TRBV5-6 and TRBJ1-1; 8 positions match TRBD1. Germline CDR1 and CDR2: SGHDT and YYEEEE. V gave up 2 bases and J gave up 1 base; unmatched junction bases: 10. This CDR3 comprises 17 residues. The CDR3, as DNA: TGTGCCAGCAGCTTAAGACAGGGGCGAACCTCGAACACTGAAGCTTTCTTT. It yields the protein CASSLRQGRTSNTEAFF.

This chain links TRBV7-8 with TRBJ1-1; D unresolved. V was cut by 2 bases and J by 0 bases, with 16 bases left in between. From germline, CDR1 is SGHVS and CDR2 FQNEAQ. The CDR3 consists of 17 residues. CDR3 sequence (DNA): TGTGCCAGCAGCTTATCGGCCTTCTCACGGGTGAACACTGAAGCTTTCTTT. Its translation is CASSLSAFSRVNTEAFF.

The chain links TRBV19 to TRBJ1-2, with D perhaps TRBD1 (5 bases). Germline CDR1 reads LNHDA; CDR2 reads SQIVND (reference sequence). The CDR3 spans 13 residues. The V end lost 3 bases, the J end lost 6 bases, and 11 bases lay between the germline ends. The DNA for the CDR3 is TGTGCCAGTAGTATGGGGGGAGGGAATGGCTACACCTTC. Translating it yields CASSMGGGNGYTF.